The clone carrying this T cell receptor (beta chain) was counted a few times. Looked up from germline, CDR1 is MNHEY and CDR2 is SMNVEV (reference sequence). CDR3 length equals 15 residues. V lost 3 bases, J lost 4 bases, and 12 bases lay in between. The source of the sample is a study of blood T cell repertoires in COVID-19. Background on the study: Sample material is recorded as cDNA or gDNA derived from T cells, B-cell-depleted T cells, or PBMCs.

Recovered participants had two consecutive negative NP/OP PCR tests, healthcare professional clearance, or symptom resolution. The method was immunoSEQ multiplex PCR; TCRdb's version includes in-frame clones alone and lacks a portion of them. The sample yields hundreds of thousands of clones, over 75% seen once. The origin of this receptor is a woman younger than 45 who had recovered from COVID-19. This chain connects TRBV27 to TRBJ1-4, with D maybe TRBD1 (5 bases). The sample was PBMCs or T cells enriched from blood (not recorded which). Written as DNA, the CDR3 is TGTGCCAGCAGTTTTAGACAGCCAGATAATGAAAAACTGTTTTTT. As protein: CASSFRQPDNEKLFF.